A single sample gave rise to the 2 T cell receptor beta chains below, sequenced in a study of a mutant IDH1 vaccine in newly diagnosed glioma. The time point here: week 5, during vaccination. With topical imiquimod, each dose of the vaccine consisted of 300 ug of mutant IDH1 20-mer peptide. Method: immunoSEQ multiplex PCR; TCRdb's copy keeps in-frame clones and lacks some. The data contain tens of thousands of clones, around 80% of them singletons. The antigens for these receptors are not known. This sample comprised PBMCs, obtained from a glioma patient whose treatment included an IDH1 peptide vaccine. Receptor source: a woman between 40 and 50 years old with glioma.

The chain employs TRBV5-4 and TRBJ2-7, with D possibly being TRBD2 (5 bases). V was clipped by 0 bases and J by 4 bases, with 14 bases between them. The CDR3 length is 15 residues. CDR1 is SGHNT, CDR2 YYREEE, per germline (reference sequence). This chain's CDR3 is CASSLAGKREYEQYF. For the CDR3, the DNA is TGTGCCAGCAGCTTGGCCGGGAAGAGGGAATACGAGCAGTACTTC. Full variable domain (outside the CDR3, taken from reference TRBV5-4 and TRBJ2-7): ETGVTQSPTHLIKTRGQQVTLRCSSQSGHNTVSWYQQALGQGPQFIFQYYREEENGRGNFPPRFSGLQFPNYSSELNVNALELDDSALYLCASSLAGKREYEQYFGPGTRLTVT.

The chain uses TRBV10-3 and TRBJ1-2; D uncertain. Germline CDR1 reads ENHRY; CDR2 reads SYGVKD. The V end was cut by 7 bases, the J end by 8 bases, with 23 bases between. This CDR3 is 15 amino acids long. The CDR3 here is CAITQTHGNGRGYTF. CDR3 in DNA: TGTGCCATCACCCAAACCCACGGGAACGGGAGGGGCTACACCTTC.